Presented here are 27 T cell receptor beta chains from one specimen sequenced in a study of early stage breast cancer tumors. The repertoire was sequenced with immunoSEQ multiplex PCR; TCRdb's copy has only in-frame clones and lacks some. The table shows more than 55,000 clones, with 75% to 90% occurring only once. Sequenced input: blood. These TCRs come from a person aged 40 to 49 with breast cancer.

V gene TRBV19 combines with J gene TRBJ1-5; D perhaps matches TRBD1 (5 bases). The V and J ends lost 5 bases and 6 bases respectively, with 8 bases between them. The CDR3 length is 12 residues. CDR1 and CDR2 (germline): LNHDA, SQIVND (reference sequence). The CDR3 spells CASSSGRQPQHF. The CDR3 DNA reads TGTGCCAGTAGTTCGGGGCGTCAGCCCCAGCATTTT.

V and J are TRBV7-9 and TRBJ1-1; TRBD1 is a possible D gene (5 bases). This CDR3 has 15 amino acids. V lost 3 bases and J 1 base, leaving 12 bases between the germline ends. The V gene's germline CDR1 is SEHNR and CDR2 FQNEAQ (reference sequence). CDR3 nucleotides: TGTGCCAGCAGCTTTCCTTTAACAGGGAACACTGAAGCTTTCTTT. Its translation: CASSFPLTGNTEAFF.

The chain combines TRBV5-1 with TRBJ2-6; 7 bases agree with TRBD1. The trim removed 1 base at V and 2 bases at J, leaving 3 bases unmatched. Germline loops: CDR1 SGHRS, CDR2 YFSETQ. The CDR3 is 16 residues long. The chain's CDR3 is CASSLFQGAGANVLTF. CDR3 DNA: TGCGCCAGCAGCTTGTTTCAGGGGGCTGGGGCCAACGTCCTGACTTTC.

The chain combines TRBV27 with TRBJ1-4; maybe TRBD1 (5 bases). The germline gives CDR1 MNHEY, CDR2 SMNVEV (reference sequence). There are 15 residues in the CDR3. The V and J ends lost 5 bases and 0 bases respectively, with 10 bases between them. The CDR3 DNA sequence: TGTGCCAGCAGTAAGACGACAGCAACTAATGAAAAACTGTTTTTT. It yields the protein CASSKTTATNEKLFF.

The rearrangement joins TRBV6-1 to TRBJ2-7; 7 nucleotides line up with TRBD1. Germline V gene data show CDR1 as MNHNS and CDR2 as SASEGT. The V gene end was trimmed by 0 bases and the J gene end by 0 bases; junction bases not matched to a gene: 2. The CDR3 runs 15 residues. CDR3 DNA: TGTGCCAGCAGTGAAGCAGGGGGCGCCTCCTACGAGCAGTACTTC. Amino acids: CASSEAGGASYEQYF.

V and J are TRBV2 and TRBJ2-3; 9 positions match TRBD2. This CDR3 is 15 amino acids long. Germline V gene lookup returns CDR1 SNHLY and CDR2 FYNNEI. With 5 bases clipped from V and 4 bases from J, the junction kept 7 bases outside the gene matches. The CDR3 loop is CASSPPGLAADTQYF. CDR3 nucleotides: TGTGCCAGCAGTCCTCCGGGACTAGCTGCAGATACGCAGTATTTT. The variable domain in full, with the rest retrieved from reference TRBV2 and TRBJ2-3, is EPEVTQTPSHQVTQMGQEVILRCVPISNHLYFYWYRQILGQKVEFLVSFYNNEISEKSEIFDDQFSVERPDGSNFTLKIRSTKLEDSAMYFCASSPPGLAADTQYFGPGTRLTVL.

The chain carries TRBV18 and TRBJ2-6; D might be TRBD2 (5 bases). CDR3 length: 14 amino acids. The V gene lost 0 bases and the J gene lost 14 bases, with 14 bases spanning the gap. Germline assignment: CDR1 KGHSH and CDR2 LQKENI. The CDR3 loop reads CASSPPERAGILTF. The CDR3 DNA reads as TGTGCCAGCTCACCACCGGAGAGGGCGGGTATCCTGACTTTC. Variable domain in full (rest from reference TRBV18 and TRBJ2-6): NAGVMQNPRHLVRRRGQEARLRCSPMKGHSHVYWYRQLPEEGLKFMVYLQKENIIDESGMPKERFSAEFPKEGPSILRIQQVVRGDSAAYFCASSPPERAGILTFGAGSRLTVL.

This chain joins TRBV7-9 and TRBJ1-5; TRBD1 agrees at 8 bases. V lost 5 bases, J lost 6 bases, and 9 bases stayed unmatched. The CDR3 has 15 residues. CDR1 is SEHNR and CDR2 is FQNEAQ in the germline V gene (reference sequence). CDR3 DNA sequence: TGTGCCAGCAGCCCAGGGCAGGGGGCCTTTCAGCCCCAGCATTTT. This sequence encodes CASSPGQGAFQPQHF.

In this sample, this clone turned up a few times. This chain connects TRBV28 to TRBJ2-4; D may be TRBD1 (5 bases). Per germline, CDR1 MDHEN and CDR2 SYDVKM. The V and J ends lost 4 bases and 10 bases respectively, with 14 bases between them. This CDR3 region has 13 residues. CDR3 sequence: CASSSVSSGIQYF. For the CDR3, the DNA is TGTGCCAGCAGTTCCGTATCCTCAGGGATTCAGTACTTC. Full variable domain (missing parts from reference TRBV28 and TRBJ2-4): DVKVTQSSRYLVKRTGEKVFLECVQDMDHENMFWYRQDPGLGLRLIYFSYDVKMKEKGDIPEGYSVSREKKERFSLILESASTNQTSMYLCASSSVSSGIQYFGAGTRLSVL.

This chain uses TRBV18 with TRBJ1-4; TRBD1 aligns across 7 bases. This CDR3 has 16 residues. Germline CDR1 is KGHSH and CDR2 is LQKENI. V shed 5 bases and J 7 bases; nucleotides not matched to a gene: 13. In DNA form, the CDR3 reads TGTGCCAGCTCATCCCCTCGAAAGGGGGCATTTGAAAAACTGTTTTTT. This encodes CASSSPRKGAFEKLFF.

The rearrangement links TRBV28 to TRBJ1-1; 9 nucleotides agree with TRBD1. V lost 6 bases, J lost 5 bases, and 10 bases stayed unmatched. Per germline, CDR1 MDHEN and CDR2 SYDVKM. The CDR3 contains 15 residues. DNA for the CDR3: TGTGCCAGCAGCACTAAACGACAGGGGGAGACTGAAGCTTTCTTT. This sequence encodes CASSTKRQGETEAFF.

The genes are TRBV19 and TRBJ1-1, with D maybe TRBD1 (6 bases). The V end lost 4 bases, the J end lost 12 bases, and 12 bases lay between the germline ends. The CDR3 consists of 11 residues. Germline V gene data show CDR1 as LNHDA and CDR2 as SQIVND (reference sequence). The CDR3 here is CASSTTGRSFF. CDR3 DNA sequence: TGTGCCAGTAGTACCACAGGGAGGTCTTTCTTT. The complete variable domain, with remaining parts taken from reference TRBV19 and TRBJ1-1, reads DGGITQSPKYLFRKEGQNVTLSCEQNLNHDAMYWYRQDPGQGLRLIYYSQIVNDFQKGDIAEGYSVSREKKESFPLTVTSAQKNPTAFYLCASSTTGRSFFGQGTRLTVV.

The chain recombines TRBV7-9 with TRBJ2-1; 12 bases are a match to TRBD2. Trimming took 2 bases from V and 6 from J; bases not matched to a gene: 5. The CDR3 totals 16 residues. Germline V gene lookup returns CDR1 SEHNR and CDR2 FQNEAQ (reference sequence). The CDR3 sequence is CASSLRGLAGSNEQFF. CDR3 nucleotide sequence: TGTGCCAGCAGCTTACGGGGACTAGCGGGCAGCAATGAGCAGTTCTTC.

This clone was counted a few times. The rearrangement uses TRBV5-1 and TRBJ2-1; D gene unclear. With 4 bases removed from V and 1 base from J, the gap between germline ends came to 9 bases. Germline CDR1 and CDR2: SGHRS and YFSETQ. The CDR3 consists of 14 residues. CDR3 residues: CASSDQNSYNEQFF. Written as DNA, the CDR3 is TGCGCCAGCAGCGACCAAAATTCCTACAATGAGCAGTTCTTC.

The V gene is TRBV11-2, the J gene TRBJ2-1; 8 nucleotides match TRBD2. With 2 bases clipped from V and 0 bases from J, the junction kept 0 bases outside the gene matches. CDR1 is SGHAT and CDR2 is FQNNGV in the germline V gene. This CDR3 is 15 amino acids long. The CDR3 here is CASSLSGSSYNEQFF. The CDR3 DNA reads as TGTGCCAGCAGCTTAAGCGGGAGCTCCTACAATGAGCAGTTCTTC.

The chain couples TRBV28 to TRBJ2-3; D is perhaps TRBD2 (6 bases). With 10 bases removed from V and 11 bases from J, the gap between germline ends came to 13 bases. Germline V gives CDR1 MDHEN, CDR2 SYDVKM. The CDR3 is made up of 10 amino acids. The CDR3 reads CATSGEEQYF. CDR3 sequence (DNA): TGTGCCACCTCGGGAGAGGAGCAGTATTTT.

The chain links TRBV7-2 to TRBJ2-7, with D perhaps matching TRBD2 (5 bases). The CDR3 covers 16 residues. The germline V gene encodes CDR1 SGHTA and CDR2 FQGNSA. V was shortened by 0 bases and J by 6 bases, with 18 bases between the two germline ends. In DNA form, the CDR3 reads TGTGCCAGCAGCTTAGCGGGCGGGCGAAACCCCTCCGAGCAGTACTTC. Translating it yields CASSLAGGRNPSEQYF. The full variable domain, rest sourced from reference TRBV7-2 and TRBJ2-7, is GAGVSQSPSNKVTEKGKDVELRCDPISGHTALYWYRQSLGQGLEFLIYFQGNSAPDKSGLPSDRFSAERTGGSVSTLTIQRTQQEDSAVYLCASSLAGGRNPSEQYFGPGTRLTVT.

The rearrangement links TRBV19 to TRBJ2-3; 10 nucleotides match TRBD2. This CDR3 is 15 amino acids long. V trimming: 5 bases; J trimming: 2 bases; junction bases outside the gene matches: 4. Germline CDR1 and CDR2: LNHDA and SQIVND (reference sequence). CDR3 sequence (DNA): TGTGCCAGTAGTGAGCGGGAGGGCTTCACAGATACGCAGTATTTT. Its translation is CASSEREGFTDTQYF.

Only a few counts were recorded for this clone. The chain carries TRBV12-5 and TRBJ2-7; 9 nucleotides line up with TRBD2. From germline, CDR1 is LGHNT and CDR2 FRNRAP. This CDR3 is 19 amino acids long. The trim removed 2 bases at V and 3 bases at J, leaving 17 bases unmatched. The CDR3: CASGLSNRNLAGRIYEQYF. In nucleotides, the CDR3 is TGTGCTAGTGGTTTGTCTAACCGTAATCTAGCGGGGCGCATCTACGAGCAGTACTTC. The full variable domain, its missing parts supplied by reference TRBV12-5 and TRBJ2-7, is DARVTQTPRHKVTEMGQEVTMRCQPILGHNTVFWYRQTMMQGLELLAYFRNRAPLDDSGMPKDRFSAEMPDATLATLKIQPSEPRDSAVYFCASGLSNRNLAGRIYEQYFGPGTRLTVT.

The chain employs TRBV5-4 and TRBJ2-1, with TRBD2 matching over 10 bases. In germline, CDR1 is SGHNT, CDR2 YYREEE (reference sequence). V was pared by 2 bases and J by 7 bases, with 6 bases of the junction left unmatched. This CDR3 region has 15 residues. DNA of the CDR3: TGTGCCAGCAGCTTAAGACTAGCGGGTAAAAATGAGCAGTTCTTC. Its translation: CASSLRLAGKNEQFF.

The count of this clone is one. The V gene is TRBV28, the J gene TRBJ1-4; 8 bases are a match to TRBD1. CDR1 MDHEN and CDR2 SYDVKM come from the germline V gene. V trimming: 2 bases; J trimming: 8 bases; junction bases outside the gene matches: 7. The CDR3 consists of 15 residues. CDR3 protein: CASSLPQGAREKLFF. The CDR3 DNA is TGTGCCAGCAGTTTACCCCAGGGGGCGCGGGAAAAACTGTTTTTT. Drawing the rest from reference TRBV28 and TRBJ1-4, the complete variable domain is DVKVTQSSRYLVKRTGEKVFLECVQDMDHENMFWYRQDPGLGLRLIYFSYDVKMKEKGDIPEGYSVSREKKERFSLILESASTNQTSMYLCASSLPQGAREKLFFGSGTQLSVL.

The chain employs TRBV7-9 and TRBJ2-5, with 11 bases that match TRBD2. Per germline, CDR1 SEHNR and CDR2 FQNEAQ (reference sequence). This CDR3 is 15 amino acids long. The J segment lost 5 bases and the V segment lost 6 bases, leaving 8 bases of the junction unmatched. CDR3 residues: CASRRLAGGGETQYF. Written as DNA, the CDR3 is TGTGCCAGCAGACGGCTAGCGGGAGGCGGGGAGACCCAGTACTTC.

The J gene is TRBJ2-1, the V gene TRBV6-5; D unclear. Germline V gene sequence: CDR1 MNHEY, CDR2 SVGAGI. V was shortened by 2 bases and J by 7 bases, with 3 bases between the two germline ends. The length of the CDR3 is 11 residues. The CDR3 nucleotides are TGTGCCAGCAGTTACGCAAATGAGCAGTTCTTC. It specifies CASSYANEQFF.

The genes are TRBV28 and TRBJ1-5, with D perhaps matching TRBD1 (6 bases). Trimming removed 3 bases at V and 0 bases at J, with 18 bases between. Per germline, CDR1 MDHEN and CDR2 SYDVKM. There are 18 residues in the CDR3. The CDR3: CASSFPGTQLYSNQPQHF. CDR3 DNA: TGTGCCAGCAGTTTCCCCGGGACACAACTTTATAGCAATCAGCCCCAGCATTTT.

V gene TRBV11-2 combines with J gene TRBJ1-2; a possible D gene is TRBD1 (5 bases). Germline V CDR1 and CDR2: SGHAT, FQNNGV. The V end was cut by 6 bases, the J end by 8 bases, with 19 bases between. The CDR3 is made up of 14 amino acids. This chain's CDR3 is CASSRAGAQRGYTF. The CDR3 DNA is TGTGCCAGCAGTCGGGCCGGGGCCCAAAGGGGCTACACCTTC.

The chain employs TRBV5-5 and TRBJ2-7; perhaps D is TRBD1 or TRBD2 (5 bases each). V was clipped by 2 bases and J by 7 bases, with 13 bases between them. The CDR3 contains 13 residues. Looked up from germline, CDR1 is SGHKS and CDR2 is YYEKEE (reference sequence). CDR3: CASSFSGTLEQYF. The CDR3 DNA sequence: TGTGCCAGCAGCTTTTCCGGGACGCTAGAGCAGTACTTC.

The V gene is TRBV7-9, the J gene TRBJ2-2; 9 nucleotides line up with TRBD2. There are 15 residues in the CDR3. CDR1 SEHNR and CDR2 FQNEAQ come from the germline V gene (reference sequence). V lost 5 bases and J lost 4; bases outside the gene matches: 5. The CDR3: CASSGTSGLTGELFF. The DNA for the CDR3 is TGTGCCAGCAGCGGAACTAGCGGGCTCACCGGGGAGCTGTTTTTT.